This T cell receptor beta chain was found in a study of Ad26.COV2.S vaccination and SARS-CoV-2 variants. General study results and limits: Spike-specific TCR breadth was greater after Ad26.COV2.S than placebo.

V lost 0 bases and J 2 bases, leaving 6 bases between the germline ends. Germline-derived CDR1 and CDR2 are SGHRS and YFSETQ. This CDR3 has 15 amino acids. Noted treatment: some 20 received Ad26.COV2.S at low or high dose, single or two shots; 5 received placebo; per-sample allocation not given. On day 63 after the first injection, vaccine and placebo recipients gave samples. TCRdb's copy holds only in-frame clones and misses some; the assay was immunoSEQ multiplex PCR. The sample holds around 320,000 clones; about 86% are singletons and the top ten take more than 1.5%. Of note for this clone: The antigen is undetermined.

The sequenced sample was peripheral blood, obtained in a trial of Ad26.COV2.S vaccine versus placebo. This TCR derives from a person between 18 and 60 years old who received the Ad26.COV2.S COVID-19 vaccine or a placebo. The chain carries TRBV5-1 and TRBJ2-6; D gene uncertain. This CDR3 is CASSLEGTGANVLTF. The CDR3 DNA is TGCGCCAGCAGCTTGGAAGGGACTGGGGCCAACGTCCTGACTTTC.